The next 23 T cell receptor beta chains were all read from a single sample in a study of T cells in Graves' hyperthyroidism and ophthalmopathy. Amplification of TCR beta CDR3 regions was performed using RNA transcripts as template. TCR CDR3 regions were first amplified by RT-PCR with HTBI primers. Each CDR3 protein gets one entry after TCRdb re-called the multiplex PCR reads with MiXCR. This repertoire shows around 620,000 distinct CDR3 sequences, about 17% found once; its top ten account for less than 4.5%. Sequences were obtained from blood. The receptors here all came from a woman in her 30s with Graves' hyperthyroidism.

This clonotype was seen repeatedly, ten times or more. The chain combines TRBV2 with TRBJ1-2, with D unresolved. The CDR3 sequence is 13 residues long. V shed 4 bases and J shed 6 bases, with 12 bases lying between them. Germline V gene sequence: CDR1 SNHLY, CDR2 FYNNEI. CDR3 amino acids: CASSAQLTNGYTF. The CDR3 DNA sequence: TGTGCCAGCAGTGCACAGCTTACCAATGGCTACACCTTC. Combining the CDR3 with reference TRBV2 and TRBJ1-2 gives the whole variable domain EPEVTQTPSHQVTQMGQEVILRCVPISNHLYFYWYRQILGQKVEFLVSFYNNEISEKSEIFDDQFSVERPDGSNFTLKIRSTKLEDSAMYFCASSAQLTNGYTFGSGTRLTVV.

At least ten counts were recorded for this clonotype. The genes are TRBV20-1 and TRBJ2-5; no definite D call. This CDR3 is 13 amino acids long. Germline V gene data show CDR1 as DFQATT and CDR2 as SNEGSKA (reference sequence). The V and J ends lost 3 bases and 5 bases respectively, with 13 bases between them. This chain's CDR3 is CSARSGAPETQYF. The CDR3 DNA follows: TGCAGTGCTAGGTCGGGCGCTCCGGAGACCCAGTACTTC.

This clonotype was recorded at least ten times. The genes are TRBV12-3 or TRBV12-4 and TRBJ2-1, with a weak D call TRBD2 (5 bases). CDR3 length: 14 amino acids. Trimming left V 5 bases short and J 8 bases short, with 16 bases between. This CDR3 reads CASSMTRSGDEQFF. CDR3 coding DNA: TGTGCCAGCAGTATGACAAGGTCCGGGGATGAGCAGTTCTTC.

Ten or more counts support this clonotype. The chain couples TRBV18 to TRBJ2-5; no firm D call. V gave up 4 bases and J gave up 4 bases, with 7 bases separating them. The V gene's germline CDR1 is KGHSH and CDR2 LQKENI. The CDR3 has 12 residues. The CDR3 nucleotides read TGTGCCAGCTCACGCGAGAGAGAGACCCAGTACTTC. It translates to CASSRERETQYF.

The chain couples TRBV15 to TRBJ2-1, with 8 bases fitting TRBD1. The germline gives CDR1 LNHNV, CDR2 YYDKDF (reference sequence). There are 14 residues in the CDR3. The trim removed 9 bases at V and 3 bases at J, leaving 7 bases unmatched. The CDR3, as DNA: TGTGCCACAGGATTGGGGACAGGCTACAATGAGCAGTTCTTC. Protein product: CATGLGTGYNEQFF.

The chain is built from TRBV28 and TRBJ1-4, with D unresolved. Trimming shortened V by 4 bases and J by 8 bases, and 14 bases separated the two germline ends. This CDR3 spans 14 amino acids. Germline values: CDR1 MDHEN, CDR2 SYDVKM. CDR3 bases: TGTGCCAGCAGTTGGAGCCTTACGGGCGAAAAACTGTTTTTT. It translates to CASSWSLTGEKLFF.

This clonotype appeared many times. V is TRBV28 and J is TRBJ2-5; D gene ambiguous. V gave up 3 bases and J gave up 7 bases, with 9 bases separating them. Germline lookup yields CDR1 MDHEN and CDR2 SYDVKM. CDR3 length: 12 residues. CDR3 sequence (DNA): TGTGCCAGCAGTTTGCCCTTAGGGACCCAGTACTTC. Residues: CASSLPLGTQYF.

The CDR3 here is CSASTPLRSGNTIYF. DNA of the CDR3: TGCAGTGCTTCTACCCCTTTAAGGTCTGGAAACACCATATATTTT. The chain joins TRBV20-1 to TRBJ1-3; no reliable D call. From germline, CDR1 is DFQATT and CDR2 SNEGSKA (reference sequence). V dropped 5 bases and J dropped 1 base, with 15 bases sitting between them. The CDR3 contains 15 residues.

The CDR3 is CASSLARGLAGADEQFF. DNA for the CDR3: TGTGCCAGCAGCTTAGCCCGGGGACTAGCGGGAGCGGATGAGCAGTTCTTC. The chain uses TRBV7-2 and TRBJ2-1, with 14 bases lining up with TRBD2. The V and J ends lost 0 bases and 8 bases, in that order; junction bases with no gene match: 6. The V gene's germline CDR1 is SGHTA and CDR2 FQGNSA. CDR3 length equals 17 residues.

This clonotype was found a few times. In DNA form, the CDR3 reads TGCGCCAGCAGCCGCTACAGGGGGATGAACACTGAAGCTTTCTTT. Translating gives CASSRYRGMNTEAFF. The chain carries TRBV4-1 and TRBJ1-1; 8 nucleotides agree with TRBD1. J gave up 0 bases and V 4 bases, and 4 bases lay outside the gene matches. CDR1 is MGHRA and CDR2 is YSYEKL in the germline V gene. The CDR3 totals 15 residues.

In its sample, this clonotype was seen many times. This chain links TRBV3-1 with TRBJ1-1; D unresolved. Trimming removed 2 bases at V and 6 bases at J, with 10 bases between. The CDR3 has 13 residues. The germline V gene has CDR1 LGHDT and CDR2 YNNKEL (reference sequence). The CDR3 loop reads CASSQWSGAEAFF. CDR3 bases: TGTGCCAGCAGCCAATGGAGCGGGGCTGAAGCTTTCTTT.

This clonotype occurred a few times. The rearrangement joins TRBV12-5 to TRBJ2-3; D remains ambiguous. Germline-derived CDR1 and CDR2 are LGHNT and FRNRAP. The germline V and J ends were trimmed by 1 base and 7 bases, with 15 bases remaining between them. The CDR3 runs to 15 residues. The CDR3 loop is CASGLGLPWGYTQYF. The CDR3 DNA sequence: TGTGCTAGTGGTTTGGGCCTACCTTGGGGTTATACGCAGTATTTT. Drawing the rest from reference TRBV12-5 and TRBJ2-3, the complete variable domain is DARVTQTPRHKVTEMGQEVTMRCQPILGHNTVFWYRQTMMQGLELLAYFRNRAPLDDSGMPKDRFSAEMPDATLATLKIQPSEPRDSAVYFCASGLGLPWGYTQYFGPGTRLTVL.

The chain recombines TRBV11-3 with TRBJ2-2; no definite D call. The CDR3 has 12 residues. Trimming removed 4 bases at V and 7 bases at J, with 7 bases between. The V gene's germline CDR1 is SGHNT and CDR2 YENEEA. This chain's CDR3 is CASSSRDGELFF. The CDR3 bases are TGTGCCAGCAGCTCCCGCGACGGGGAGCTGTTTTTT.

The chain recombines TRBV20-1 with TRBJ2-3, with 10 bases that match TRBD2. The CDR3 is made up of 15 amino acids. Per the germline V gene, CDR1 is DFQATT and CDR2 is SNEGSKA (reference sequence). Germline trimming cut 0 bases from V and 7 bases from J; bases unmatched to any gene: 7. DNA for the CDR3: TGCAGTGCTAGAGATAAAGCTAGCGGGAGTTATACGCAGTATTTT. This translates into CSARDKASGSYTQYF.

This clonotype was observed at least ten times. The chain is built from TRBV6-2 or TRBV6-3 and TRBJ2-7, with D perhaps being TRBD1 or TRBD2 (5 bases each). The CDR3 totals 12 residues. Per germline, CDR1 MNHEY and CDR2 SVGEGT. The germline V and J ends were trimmed by 8 bases and 2 bases, with 10 bases remaining between them. The CDR3 coding sequence is TGTGCCAGCTGGGACGGGGCCTACGAGCAGTACTTC. Translated: CASWDGAYEQYF.

This CDR3 reads CASSHPISNDEQYF. CDR3 coding DNA: TGTGCCAGCAGCCACCCCATAAGCAACGACGAGCAGTACTTC. V gene TRBV3-1 combines with J gene TRBJ2-7; no definite D call. Trimming pared 3 bases from V and 5 bases from J, leaving 14 bases between. Germline V gene lookup returns CDR1 LGHDT and CDR2 YNNKEL (reference sequence). This CDR3 is 14 amino acids long.

A note on this clonotype: Given a much more abundant clone one base away, this may be a read error. The chain is built from TRBV7-2 and TRBJ1-4; D may be TRBD1 (5 bases). CDR3 size: 13 residues. V dropped 2 bases and J dropped 6 bases, with 7 bases sitting between them. Germline CDR1 SGHTA, CDR2 FQGNSA. The CDR3 nucleotides are TGTACCAGCAGCTTACGCAGGGATGAAAAACTGTTTTTT. As protein: CTSSLRRDEKLFF.

This clonotype has more than one count but fewer than ten. The chain carries TRBV7-2 and TRBJ2-7, with 11 positions matching TRBD2. The CDR3 is 16 amino acids. The ends lost 0 bases at V and 5 bases at J; junction bases unmatched: 6. Germline assignment: CDR1 SGHTA and CDR2 FQGNSA. In DNA, the CDR3 is TGTGCCAGCAGCTTAGCGGCTAGCGGGAGGAACCACGAGCAGTACTTC. Residues: CASSLAASGRNHEQYF.

The sample holds many counts of this clonotype. The CDR3 region has the DNA TGTGCCAGCAGCTTAGCATGGGACAGCCCATACTATGGCTACACCTTC. Its protein is CASSLAWDSPYYGYTF. The V call is TRBV7-8, the J call TRBJ1-2; 7 bases match TRBD1. This CDR3 has 16 residues. Per germline, CDR1 SGHVS and CDR2 FQNEAQ. J was trimmed by 3 bases and V by 0 bases; bases with no gene match: 7.

The table lists this clonotype with many counts. The V gene is TRBV6-1, the J gene TRBJ2-7, with D perhaps matching TRBD2 (5 bases). CDR1 MNHNS and CDR2 SASEGT come from the germline V gene. CDR3 size: 15 residues. V was cut by 6 bases and J by 0 bases, with 15 bases left in between. CDR3 amino acids: CASSPRVEGSYEQYF. The CDR3 DNA follows: TGTGCCAGCAGCCCCCGTGTTGAGGGCTCCTACGAGCAGTACTTC.

Worth noting for this clonotype: One end of the junction fails to match germline, which may point to a read error. The chain recombines TRBV5-1 with TRBJ2-2, with unresolved D. CDR1 and CDR2 (germline): SGHRS, YFSETQ. This CDR3 has 15 residues. As DNA, the CDR3 is TGCGCCAGCAGTTTGGCGAGTCTTGGGCCCGGGGAGCTGTTTTTT. It is translated as CASSLASLGPGELFF.

This chain joins TRBV6-2 or TRBV6-3 and TRBJ2-3, with 13 positions matching TRBD2. Per germline, CDR1 MNHEY and CDR2 SVGEGT. V gave up 5 bases and J gave up 5 bases; unmatched junction bases: 4. This CDR3 is built from 15 residues. The CDR3 loop is CASSGGLAGVDTQYF. The CDR3 DNA sequence: TGTGCCAGCAGTGGAGGACTAGCGGGAGTAGATACGCAGTATTTT.

The chain combines TRBV3-1 with TRBJ2-6; 9 nucleotides align to TRBD1. CDR3 length equals 16 residues. Trimming removed 5 bases from V and 4 bases from J; junction bases left unmatched: 6. From germline, CDR1 is LGHDT and CDR2 YNNKEL (reference sequence). The CDR3: CASSEGQGYGANVLTF. The CDR3, as DNA: TGTGCCAGCAGCGAAGGACAGGGGTACGGGGCCAACGTCCTGACTTTC.